What follows are 16 T cell receptor beta chains derived from one specimen sequenced in a study of lung T cells in sarcoidosis with Löfgren's syndrome. TCRdb re-analysed the reads in MiXCR, keeping a single row per CDR3 protein. The data show 58,000 or so distinct CDR3 sequences, around 21% seen once. What was sequenced was CD4+ T cells from PBMCs. The receptor source for this set is a human donor with sarcoidosis (Löfgren's syndrome or another form), or a control subject (not recorded which).

CDR3 loop: CASSAPTGISTGELFF. DNA for the CDR3: TGTGCCAGCAGCGCTCCGACAGGGATTAGCACCGGGGAGCTGTTTTTT. J is TRBJ2-2 and V is TRBV5-5; 7 bases match TRBD1. CDR3 length equals 16 residues. Trimming at V came to 4 bases and at J to 4 bases, leaving 10 bases not matched to a gene. Per germline, CDR1 SGHKS and CDR2 YYEKEE (reference sequence).

Many counts were recorded for this clonotype. CDR3 bases: TGTGCCAGCAGTCAAAAGAGCGGGAGTGCCAATGAGCAGTTCTTC. It yields the protein CASSQKSGSANEQFF. The V and J genes are TRBV27 and TRBJ2-1, with TRBD2 matching 8 bases. Losses at the gene ends were 5 bases for V and 6 bases for J; bases not matched to a gene: 9. The CDR3 extends over 15 amino acids. Per the germline V gene, CDR1 is MNHEY and CDR2 is SMNVEV (reference sequence).

This clonotype was observed many times. The CDR3 region has the DNA TGTGCCAGCAGTCGAGACAGTCTTACCACAGATACGCAGTATTTT. This codes for CASSRDSLTTDTQYF. The rearrangement joins TRBV6-1 to TRBJ2-3, with D possibly being TRBD1 (5 bases). V shed 5 bases and J shed 2 bases, with 14 bases lying between them. The CDR3 totals 15 residues. From germline, CDR1 is MNHNS and CDR2 SASEGT.

The chain uses TRBV4-1 and TRBJ2-3, with 9 bases lining up with TRBD1. V shed 3 bases and J 10 bases; nucleotides not matched to a gene: 5. Germline CDR1 and CDR2: MGHRA and YSYEKL. The length of the CDR3 is 13 residues. The CDR3 nucleotides are TGCGCCAGCAGCCAGTCAGGACAGGGGTCGCAGTATTTT. Protein: CASSQSGQGSQYF.

V gene TRBV2 combines with J gene TRBJ2-7; no firm D call. The CDR3 runs 13 residues. The germline gives CDR1 SNHLY, CDR2 FYNNEI. The ends were cut back, 7 bases at V and 2 bases at J, with 12 bases in the middle. The CDR3 is CASTRNPTYEQYF. As DNA, the CDR3 is TGTGCCAGCACGCGCAACCCTACCTACGAGCAGTACTTC.

This clonotype was counted at least ten times. The V call is TRBV6-1, the J call TRBJ2-1; 12 nucleotides align to TRBD2. CDR1 is MNHNS, CDR2 SASEGT, per germline. Germline trimming cut 3 bases from V and 6 bases from J; bases unmatched to any gene: 3. CDR3 length: 15 amino acids. The DNA for the CDR3 is TGTGCCAGCAGTGACGGACTAGCGGGATTCAATGAGCAGTTCTTC. Protein product: CASSDGLAGFNEQFF.

The chain employs TRBV14 and TRBJ2-5; D remains unclear. The germline V and J ends were trimmed by 2 bases and 0 bases, with 7 bases remaining between them. This CDR3 comprises 14 residues. Germline CDR1 reads SGHDN; CDR2 reads FVKESK. The CDR3 loop reads CASSQNRYQETQYF. In DNA form, the CDR3 reads TGTGCCAGCAGCCAAAACCGGTACCAAGAGACCCAGTACTTC.

This chain joins TRBV14 and TRBJ1-3; TRBD1 matches at 7 bases. The length of the CDR3 is 14 residues. The germline gives CDR1 SGHDN, CDR2 FVKESK. V gave up 6 bases and J gave up 3 bases; unmatched junction bases: 5. The CDR3 DNA follows: TGTGCCAGCAGACCGGGACAGATTGGAAACACCATATATTTT. This translates into CASRPGQIGNTIYF.

This chain connects TRBV9 to TRBJ2-1, with D tentatively TRBD1 (5 bases). The V gene's germline CDR1 is SGDLS and CDR2 YYNGEE. V was trimmed by 0 bases and J by 5 bases, leaving 15 bases between them. The CDR3 consists of 16 residues. CDR3 bases: TGTGCCAGCAGCGTAGCTGCGTTAGGGGCGAACAATGAGCAGTTCTTC. It yields the protein CASSVAALGANNEQFF.

In this sample, this clonotype turned up many times. This sequence joins TRBV7-2 and TRBJ2-1; 10 bases match TRBD2. V was pared by 1 base and J by 5 bases, with 5 bases of the junction left unmatched. This CDR3 is 16 amino acids long. Germline V gene data show CDR1 as SGHTA and CDR2 as FQGNSA. CDR3 in DNA: TGTGCCAGCAGCTTAGGAATAGCGGGGGGCAACAATGAGCAGTTCTTC. Translating it yields CASSLGIAGGNNEQFF.

Worth noting for this clonotype: A single base separates this from a much larger clone, so it may be a read error. No conserved phenylalanine or tryptophan ends this CDR3, so it is likely a read error. The chain has TRBV6-2 or TRBV6-3 and TRBJ1-2; D is perhaps TRBD1 (6 bases). This CDR3 has 12 residues. The V gene's germline CDR1 is MNHEY and CDR2 SVGEGT. The V end lost 8 bases, the J end lost 5 bases, and 12 bases lay between the germline ends. This chain's CDR3 is CASLDRVYGYTS. The CDR3 DNA reads as TGTGCCAGCCTGGACAGAGTATATGGCTACACCTCC.

This clonotype was observed many times. CDR3 in DNA: TGTGCCAGCAGCTCCCGGGACAGGGGGAATCAGCCCCAGCATTTT. It codes for CASSSRDRGNQPQHF. V usage is TRBV7-2 and J usage is TRBJ1-5; TRBD1 matches at 11 bases. Germline CDR1 reads SGHTA; CDR2 reads FQGNSA. The CDR3 spans 15 residues. V shed 4 bases and J 4 bases; nucleotides not matched to a gene: 3.

The chain uses TRBV7-3 and TRBJ2-7, with D tentatively TRBD2 (6 bases). This CDR3 region has 13 residues. Trimming removed 4 bases at V and 6 bases at J, with 13 bases between. The germline V gene encodes CDR1 SGHTA and CDR2 FQGTGA. CDR3 bases: TGTGCCAGCAGCTCCCGCGGGGTTGGCGAGCAGTACTTC. Amino acid sequence: CASSSRGVGEQYF. Full variable domain (outside the CDR3, taken from reference TRBV7-3 and TRBJ2-7): GAGVSQTPSNKVTEKGKYVELRCDPISGHTALYWYRQSLGQGPEFLIYFQGTGAADDSGLPNDRFFAVRPEGSVSTLKIQRTERGDSAVYLCASSSRGVGEQYFGPGTRLTVT.

Ten or more counts support this clonotype. The V and J genes are TRBV7-7 and TRBJ2-1, with D hard to call. CDR1 and CDR2 from the germline V gene are SSHAT and FNYEAQ (reference sequence). CDR3 length: 14 amino acids. V lost 1 base and J 8 bases, leaving 12 bases between the germline ends. CDR3 sequence: CASSLVGPYDEQFF. CDR3 in DNA: TGTGCCAGCAGCTTAGTGGGCCCTTATGATGAGCAGTTCTTC.

On this clonotype: A read error may explain this, as a much larger clone is one base away. The chain carries TRBV6-9 and TRBJ1-1; D not resolved. Per germline, CDR1 MNHGY and CDR2 SVAAGI. This CDR3 has 13 amino acids. The V and J ends lost 3 bases and 9 bases respectively, with 14 bases between them. Written as DNA, the CDR3 is TGTGCCAGCAGTTACTTCTGGTACAGTCAAGCTTTCTTT. Its translation: CASSYFWYSQAFF.

Comment on this clonotype: Being one base from a much bigger clone, this may be a read error. The chain joins TRBV7-9 to TRBJ1-1; D perhaps matches TRBD1 (6 bases). V lost 6 bases, J lost 7 bases, and 12 bases lay in between. Germline CDR1 SEHNR, CDR2 FQNEAQ (reference sequence). The CDR3 is 12 residues long. The CDR3 nucleotides are TGTGCCAGCAGTACACAGGGTATTGAAGCTTTCTTT. Its translation: CASSTQGIEAFF.